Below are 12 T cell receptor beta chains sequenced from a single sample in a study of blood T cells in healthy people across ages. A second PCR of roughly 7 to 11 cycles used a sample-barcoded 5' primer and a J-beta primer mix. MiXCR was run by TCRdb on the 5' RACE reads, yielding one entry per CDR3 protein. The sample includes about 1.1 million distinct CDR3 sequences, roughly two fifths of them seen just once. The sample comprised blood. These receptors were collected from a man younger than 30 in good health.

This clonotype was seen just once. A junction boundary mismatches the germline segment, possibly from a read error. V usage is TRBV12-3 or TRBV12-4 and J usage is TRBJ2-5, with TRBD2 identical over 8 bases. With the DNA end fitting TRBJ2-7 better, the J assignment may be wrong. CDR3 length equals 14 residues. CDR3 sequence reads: CANSVGGGTYEQYF. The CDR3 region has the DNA TGTGCCAACAGTGTGGGCGGGGGGACCTACGAGCAGTACTTC.

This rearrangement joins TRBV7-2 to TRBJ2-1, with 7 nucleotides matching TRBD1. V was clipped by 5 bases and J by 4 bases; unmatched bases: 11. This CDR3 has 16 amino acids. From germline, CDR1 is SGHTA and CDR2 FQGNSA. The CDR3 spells CASSVKTGQNYNEQFF. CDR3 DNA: TGTGCCAGCAGCGTCAAAACGGGACAGAATTACAATGAGCAGTTCTTC.

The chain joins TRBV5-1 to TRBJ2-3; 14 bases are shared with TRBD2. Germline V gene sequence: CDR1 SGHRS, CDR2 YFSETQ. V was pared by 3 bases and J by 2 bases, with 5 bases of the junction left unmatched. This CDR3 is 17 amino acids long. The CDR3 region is CASSSGLAGEFTDTQYF. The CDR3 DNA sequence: TGCGCCAGCAGCTCGGGACTAGCGGGGGAGTTCACAGATACGCAGTATTTT.

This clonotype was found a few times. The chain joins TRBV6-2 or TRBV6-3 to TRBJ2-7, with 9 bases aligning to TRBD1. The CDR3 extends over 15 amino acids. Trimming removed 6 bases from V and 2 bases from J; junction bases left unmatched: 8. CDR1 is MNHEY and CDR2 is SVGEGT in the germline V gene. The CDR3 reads CASSSGTGIAYEQYF. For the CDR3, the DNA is TGTGCCAGCAGCTCCGGGACAGGGATTGCCTACGAGCAGTACTTC.

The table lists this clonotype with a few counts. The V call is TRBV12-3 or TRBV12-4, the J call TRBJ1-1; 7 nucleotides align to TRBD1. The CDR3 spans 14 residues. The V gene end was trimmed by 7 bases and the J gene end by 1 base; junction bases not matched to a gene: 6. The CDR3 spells CASTPTGTNTEAFF. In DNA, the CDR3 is TGTGCCAGCACCCCGACAGGGACGAACACTGAAGCTTTCTTT.

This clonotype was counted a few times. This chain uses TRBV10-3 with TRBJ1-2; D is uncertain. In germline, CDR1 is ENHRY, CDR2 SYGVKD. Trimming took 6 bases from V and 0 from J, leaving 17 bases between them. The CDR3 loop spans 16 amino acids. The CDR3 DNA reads TGTGCCATCAGCCATAAACAGAATCCAACTAACTATGGCTACACCTTC. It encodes CAISHKQNPTNYGYTF.

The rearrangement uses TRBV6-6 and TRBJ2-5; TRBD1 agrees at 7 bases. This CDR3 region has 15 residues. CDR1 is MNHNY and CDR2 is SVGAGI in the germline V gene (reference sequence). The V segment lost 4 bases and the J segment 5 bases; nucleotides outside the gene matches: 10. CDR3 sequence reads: CASSLTGPIGETQYF. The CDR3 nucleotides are TGTGCCAGCAGTTTGACAGGGCCCATCGGGGAGACCCAGTACTTC.

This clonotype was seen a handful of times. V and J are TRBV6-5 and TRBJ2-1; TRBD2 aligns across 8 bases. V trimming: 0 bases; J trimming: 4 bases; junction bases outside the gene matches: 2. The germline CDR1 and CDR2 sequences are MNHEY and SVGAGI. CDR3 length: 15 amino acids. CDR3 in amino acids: CASSYSGGGYNEQFF. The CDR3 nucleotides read TGTGCCAGCAGTTACTCAGGCGGGGGGTACAATGAGCAGTTCTTC.

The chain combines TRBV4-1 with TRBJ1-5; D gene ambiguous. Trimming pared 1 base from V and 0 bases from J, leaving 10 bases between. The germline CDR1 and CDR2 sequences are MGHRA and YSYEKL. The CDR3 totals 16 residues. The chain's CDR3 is CASSQVAVNSNQPQHF. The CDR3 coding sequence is TGCGCCAGCAGCCAAGTTGCAGTAAATAGCAATCAGCCCCAGCATTTT.

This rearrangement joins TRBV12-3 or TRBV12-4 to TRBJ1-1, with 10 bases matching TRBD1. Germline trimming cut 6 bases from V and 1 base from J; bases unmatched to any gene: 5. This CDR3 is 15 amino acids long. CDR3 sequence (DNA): TGTGCCAGCAGACGACAGGGGGCTTCGAACACTGAAGCTTTCTTT. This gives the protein CASRRQGASNTEAFF.

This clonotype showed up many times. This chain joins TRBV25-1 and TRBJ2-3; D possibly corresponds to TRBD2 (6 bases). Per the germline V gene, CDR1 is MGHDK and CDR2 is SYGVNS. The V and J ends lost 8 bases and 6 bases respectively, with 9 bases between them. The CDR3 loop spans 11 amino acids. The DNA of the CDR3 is TGTGCCAGCGGGCGGGGTGATACGCAGTATTTT. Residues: CASGRGDTQYF.

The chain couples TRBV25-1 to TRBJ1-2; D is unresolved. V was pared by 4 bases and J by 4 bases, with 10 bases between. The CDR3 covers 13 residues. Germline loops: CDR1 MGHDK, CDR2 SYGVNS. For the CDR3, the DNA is TGTGCCAGCAGTGCCGGCCTCCTCTATGGCTACACCTTC. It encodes CASSAGLLYGYTF.